One and the same sample provided the 27 T cell receptor beta chains below, sequenced in a study of blood T cell repertoires in COVID-19. The assay was immunoSEQ multiplex PCR, and TCRdb's table has in-frame clones only and misses some. The profile shows roughly 100,000 clones, 60% to 85% of them singletons. The material sequenced was peripheral blood. All receptors come from an older man with acute or convalescent COVID-19.

The rearrangement uses TRBV9 and TRBJ2-1, with D perhaps TRBD2 (7 bases). The CDR3 totals 14 residues. CDR1 and CDR2 (germline): SGDLS, YYNGEE. V was clipped by 3 bases and J by 4 bases, with 11 bases between them. As DNA, the CDR3 is TGTGCCAGCAGCGGGGAGGGGGGTTACAATGAGCAGTTCTTC. Translating it yields CASSGEGGYNEQFF.

V gene TRBV6-1 combines with J gene TRBJ2-7; 8 bases line up with TRBD1. V gave up 2 bases and J gave up 2 bases; unmatched junction bases: 5. Per the germline V gene, CDR1 is MNHNS and CDR2 is SASEGT. This CDR3 spans 15 amino acids. CDR3 sequence: CASSEYETGAYEQYV. In DNA, the CDR3 is TGTGCCAGCAGTGAATATGAGACAGGGGCCTACGAGCAGTACGTC.

The chain employs TRBV9 and TRBJ1-5; D perhaps matches TRBD1 (6 bases). In germline, CDR1 is SGDLS, CDR2 YYNGEE. The CDR3 runs 24 residues. Trimming stripped 7 bases from V and 5 bases from J, with 46 bases between. As DNA, the CDR3 is TGTGCCAGCGGACCCACAGGGAGCCAAAGCCAACGGATGAAGAAATCAGCAAGGCATCAGCCCCAGCATTTT. Protein: CASGPTGSQSQRMKKSARHQPQHF.

This chain links TRBV19 with TRBJ1-2, with D tentatively TRBD1 (6 bases). The CDR3 has 11 amino acids. Per the germline V gene, CDR1 is LNHDA and CDR2 is SQIVND (reference sequence). Trimming stripped 8 bases from V and 4 bases from J, with 8 bases between. CDR3 in DNA: TGTGCCAGTGGACAGCCCTATGGCTACACCTTC. It encodes CASGQPYGYTF.

The rearrangement uses TRBV10-1 and TRBJ2-1; 12 nucleotides line up with TRBD2. Losses at the gene ends were 5 bases for V and 3 bases for J; bases not matched to a gene: 5. The CDR3 runs to 16 residues. From germline, CDR1 is WNHNN and CDR2 SYGVQD (reference sequence). CDR3 DNA: TGCGCCAGCAGTCTTACTAGCGGGGGGATCTACAATGAGCAGTTCTTC. Its protein is CASSLTSGGIYNEQFF.

The rearrangement uses TRBV5-1 and TRBJ2-6; D is unresolved. The CDR3 spans 15 residues. V was pared by 4 bases and J by 0 bases, with 8 bases between. Germline V CDR1 and CDR2: SGHRS, YFSETQ. The chain's CDR3 is CASSEEFSGANVLTF. DNA of the CDR3: TGCGCCAGCAGCGAGGAGTTCTCTGGGGCCAACGTCCTGACTTTC. Supplemented by reference TRBV5-1 and TRBJ2-6, the full variable domain reads KAGVTQTPRYLIKTRGQQVTLSCSPISGHRSVSWYQQTPGQGLQFLFEYFSETQRNKGNFPGRFSGRQFSNSRSEMNVSTLELGDSALYLCASSEEFSGANVLTFGAGSRLTVL.

The chain uses TRBV10-3 and TRBJ1-1; 7 bases are a match to TRBD1. The CDR3 loop spans 19 amino acids. In germline, CDR1 is ENHRY, CDR2 SYGVKD. Unmatched junction bases numbered 17, after V lost 0 bases and J lost 4 bases. CDR3 sequence reads: CAISESPGLTRGRGTEAFF. The CDR3 DNA sequence: TGTGCCATCAGTGAGTCACCCGGCCTAACCAGGGGGAGAGGCACTGAAGCTTTCTTT.

This clone was detected only a few times. The rearrangement uses TRBV9 and TRBJ1-2, with 7 bases aligning to TRBD1. CDR1 is SGDLS, CDR2 YYNGEE, per germline. J gave up 5 bases and V 3 bases, and 7 bases lay outside the gene matches. CDR3 size: 14 residues. CDR3 residues: CASSGPGTAYGYTF. The CDR3 DNA reads as TGTGCCAGCAGCGGCCCCGGGACAGCGTATGGCTACACCTTC.

The chain couples TRBV20-1 to TRBJ1-5; D may be TRBD1 (5 bases). The CDR3 covers 15 residues. V was cut by 3 bases and J by 1 base, with 13 bases left in between. Germline V gives CDR1 DFQATT, CDR2 SNEGSKA (reference sequence). For the CDR3, the DNA is TGCAGTGCTAGTGAAGCAGGGAGGAGCAATCAGCCCCAGCATTTT. Protein sequence: CSASEAGRSNQPQHF.

This CDR3 reads CASSLGAGYNEKLFF. In nucleotides, the CDR3 is TGTGCCAGCAGCTTAGGGGCAGGGTATAATGAAAAACTGTTTTTT. The V gene is TRBV7-9, the J gene TRBJ1-4; a weak D match, TRBD1 (5 bases). The CDR3 is 15 amino acids. Per germline, CDR1 SEHNR and CDR2 FQNEAQ (reference sequence). The ends were cut back, 1 base at V and 4 bases at J, with 10 bases in the middle.

A note on this clone: Its ends do not fully match the called genes, so a read error is possible. J is TRBJ1-1 and V is TRBV29-1; D not certain. There are 12 residues in the CDR3. Germline V CDR1 and CDR2: SQVTM, ANQGSEA. The CDR3 nucleotides are TGCAGCGTTGAAGGCAGGAACGCTGAAGCTTTCTTT. It encodes CSVEGRNAEAFF.

V usage is TRBV6-1 and J usage is TRBJ1-2, with a possible D match to TRBD1 (6 bases). Trimming left V 3 bases short and J 10 bases short, with 9 bases between. The germline V gene has CDR1 MNHNS and CDR2 SASEGT. The CDR3 loop spans 11 amino acids. CDR3 sequence: CASSEQGYYTF. The CDR3 nucleotides read TGTGCCAGCAGTGAGCAGGGGTACTACACCTTC.

The chain uses TRBV27 and TRBJ1-5; 8 positions match TRBD1. This CDR3 has 14 residues. With V trimmed by 7 bases and J by 3 bases, 5 bases remained unmatched. The germline V gene has CDR1 MNHEY and CDR2 SMNVEV (reference sequence). The DNA for the CDR3 is TGTGCCAGCAAGGGACAGGCCAACAATCAGCCCCAGCATTTT. This translates into CASKGQANNQPQHF.

J is TRBJ1-5 and V is TRBV6-1, with TRBD1 identical over 9 bases. The length of the CDR3 is 16 residues. Trimming cost V 4 bases and J 1 base; bases outside gene matches: 5. CDR1 MNHNS and CDR2 SASEGT come from the germline V gene. The CDR3 DNA reads TGTGCCAGCAGTGCGGCTGGGACAGGGAGCAATCAGCCCCAGCATTTT. This codes for CASSAAGTGSNQPQHF.

The rearrangement joins TRBV7-9 to TRBJ2-1; D might be TRBD1 (6 bases). Germline V gene sequence: CDR1 SEHNR, CDR2 FQNEAQ (reference sequence). The CDR3 runs 13 residues. The V gene lost 7 bases and the J gene lost 5 bases, with 12 bases spanning the gap. Here the CDR3 reads CASTGTRNNEQFF. The CDR3 DNA is TGTGCCAGCACCGGGACAAGGAACAATGAGCAGTTCTTC.

The rearrangement joins TRBV27 to TRBJ2-7, with a weak D call TRBD1 (6 bases). Germline V gene lookup returns CDR1 MNHEY and CDR2 SMNVEV (reference sequence). This CDR3 region has 15 residues. V was shortened by 4 bases and J by 2 bases, with 15 bases between the two germline ends. The CDR3, as DNA: TGTGCCAGCAGTTCCATACAGGGTCGCGCCTACGAGCAGTACTTC. The encoded protein is CASSSIQGRAYEQYF.

The chain combines TRBV6-5 with TRBJ1-6; D is possibly TRBD1 (5 bases). Germline V gene lookup returns CDR1 MNHEY and CDR2 SVGAGI. This CDR3 is built from 15 residues. V was pared by 0 bases and J by 9 bases, with 12 bases between. Written as DNA, the CDR3 is TGTGCCAGCAGTTACTCTGGTGACAGCTCTTCACCCCTCCACTTT. Translating gives CASSYSGDSSSPLHF.

The sample holds a few counts of this clone. The rearrangement uses TRBV9 and TRBJ2-7, with TRBD1 matching 7 bases. The V gene end was trimmed by 0 bases and the J gene end by 3 bases; junction bases not matched to a gene: 3. The CDR3 spans 14 residues. The germline gives CDR1 SGDLS, CDR2 YYNGEE. CDR3 in DNA: TGTGCCAGCAGCGTAGGGGGACAGAGCTACGAGCAGTACTTC. Translating gives CASSVGGQSYEQYF.

The rearrangement links TRBV7-6 to TRBJ1-1, with 7 bases aligning to TRBD1. With V trimmed by 3 bases and J by 5 bases, 6 bases remained unmatched. Germline-derived CDR1 and CDR2 are SGHVS and FNYEAQ. The CDR3 totals 14 residues. CDR3 protein: CASSFGTGETEAFF. For the CDR3, the DNA is TGTGCCAGCAGCTTCGGAACAGGGGAGACTGAAGCTTTCTTT.

The CDR3 region has the DNA TGTGCCAGCAGCCGAGGACTAGGGAGAAGCTACGAGCAGTACGTC. Translated: CASSRGLGRSYEQYV. The gene calls are TRBV7-8 and TRBJ2-7; TRBD2 aligns across 7 bases. The CDR3 loop spans 15 amino acids. Germline CDR1 SGHVS, CDR2 FQNEAQ. V lost 5 bases to trimming and J lost 3 bases; unmatched junction nucleotides: 10.

This clone was counted only a few times. The J gene is TRBJ2-3, the V gene TRBV4-1; TRBD2 agrees at 13 bases. CDR1 MGHRA and CDR2 YSYEKL come from the germline V gene. V was pared by 3 bases and J by 5 bases, with 8 bases of the junction left unmatched. The CDR3 consists of 17 residues. CDR3 region: CASSQPTSGRGQDTQYF. The DNA for the CDR3 is TGCGCCAGCAGCCAGCCTACTAGCGGGAGGGGTCAAGATACGCAGTATTTT.

The chain couples TRBV5-6 to TRBJ1-3; D unresolved. The V end lost 3 bases, the J end lost 0 bases, and 7 bases lay between the germline ends. This CDR3 region has 14 residues. Germline V gene sequence: CDR1 SGHDT, CDR2 YYEEEE. In DNA form, the CDR3 reads TGTGCCAGCAGCTGGCGGATCTCTGGAAACACCATATATTTT. As protein: CASSWRISGNTIYF.

The V and J genes are TRBV29-1 and TRBJ1-5; possible D gene TRBD1, 5 bases. CDR3 length equals 14 residues. Trimming cost V 4 bases and J 9 bases, with 19 bases left between them. Germline CDR1 and CDR2: SQVTM and ANQGSEA. As DNA, the CDR3 is TGCAGCGTTGGACCGGGGGGACGCGCAGGGCCCCAGCATTTT. Protein sequence: CSVGPGGRAGPQHF.

This clone appeared a few times. The CDR3 bases are TGTGCCAGCAGCCCAACAGGGGGCGCAAGAACTGAAGCTTTCTTT. This sequence encodes CASSPTGGARTEAFF. The V gene is TRBV5-5, the J gene TRBJ1-1, with 9 nucleotides matching TRBD1. CDR1 SGHKS and CDR2 YYEKEE come from the germline V gene (reference sequence). CDR3 length: 15 amino acids. After removal of 4 bases from V and 5 bases from J, the junction contained 9 bases not matched to a gene.

The rearrangement joins TRBV28 to TRBJ1-5; 7 bases match TRBD1. The CDR3 extends over 14 amino acids. V lost 6 bases to trimming and J lost 3 bases; unmatched junction nucleotides: 5. Germline loops: CDR1 MDHEN, CDR2 SYDVKM. The CDR3 DNA reads as TGTGCCAGCAGCGGAGGGGGCGTCAATCAGCCCCAGCATTTT. This gives the protein CASSGGGVNQPQHF.

This clone turned up a few times. V is TRBV5-1 and J is TRBJ1-1, with 9 nucleotides matching TRBD1. V shed 2 bases and J 4 bases; nucleotides not matched to a gene: 12. The CDR3 consists of 17 residues. Germline V gene lookup returns CDR1 SGHRS and CDR2 YFSETQ. The CDR3 bases are TGCGCCAGCAGCTTAAGCGGGACAGGGAGGTTCGTCACTGAAGCTTTCTTT. This translates into CASSLSGTGRFVTEAFF.

The V and J genes are TRBV19 and TRBJ1-3, with TRBD1 matching over 10 bases. Germline-derived CDR1 and CDR2 are LNHDA and SQIVND (reference sequence). The J segment lost 12 bases and the V segment lost 3 bases, leaving 14 bases of the junction unmatched. The CDR3 has 16 amino acids. The CDR3 DNA is TGTGCCAGTAGTATCCCGACAGGGGGCTTACACCGTCGCATATATTTT. It yields the protein CASSIPTGGLHRRIYF.